A single sample is the source of the 9 T cell receptor beta chains below, sequenced in a study of T cell repertoires in cytomegalovirus infection (dated by TCRdb to about 2019). TCRdb records Illumina HiSeq 1500 as the sequencer. TCRdb reworked the public reads: Q25 trimming with fastp, MiXCR clone assembly, productive beta chains retained. Entries that share a CDR3 protein sequence are merged under the most common genes and DNA. A total of approximately 500,000 distinct CDR3 sequences appear in this sample, approximately 25% of them only once. Approximately 13% of the sample rests with the top ten. The sequencing sample was made of PBMCs. The receptors come from a human donor in good health (CMV status not recorded). Some clones in this sample may be carry-over from other donors' samples.

This clonotype was observed a handful of times. The rearrangement uses TRBV6-8 and TRBJ1-1; 7 positions agree with TRBD1. The CDR3 totals 14 residues. V gave up 2 bases and J gave up 6 bases; unmatched junction bases: 6. Germline lookup yields CDR1 MNHGY and CDR2 SAAAGT. The CDR3 loop reads CASSYNDGQAEAFF. Here the CDR3 DNA reads TGTGCCAGCAGTTACAACGATGGACAGGCTGAAGCTTTCTTT.

The chain recombines TRBV20-1 with TRBJ1-2, with D tentatively TRBD1 (6 bases). Germline values: CDR1 DFQATT, CDR2 SNEGSKA (reference sequence). The CDR3 covers 14 residues. V was cut by 4 bases and J by 7 bases, with 19 bases left in between. CDR3 DNA: TGCAGTGCTACCCCCACCTCGACAGGCAGTGGCTACACCTTC. It is translated as CSATPTSTGSGYTF.

This chain joins TRBV7-8 and TRBJ2-2; tentative D call: TRBD1 (5 bases). The germline gives CDR1 SGHVS, CDR2 FQNEAQ. The CDR3 spans 15 residues. Trimming cost V 6 bases and J 0 bases, with 11 bases left between them. In nucleotides, the CDR3 is TGTGCCAGCAGTGCCAGGGCCTCGAACACCGGGGAGCTGTTTTTT. This codes for CASSARASNTGELFF.

This clonotype was seen a handful of times. CDR3 sequence (DNA): TGTGCCAGCAGTCCACAGGGTGGAGGAGATACGCAGTATTTT. Amino acids: CASSPQGGGDTQYF. The chain has TRBV27 and TRBJ2-3; weak D call: TRBD1 (6 bases). Trimming removed 5 bases at V and 5 bases at J, with 14 bases between. Germline V CDR1 and CDR2: MNHEY, SMNVEV (reference sequence). This CDR3 is built from 14 residues.

Only one count was recorded for this clonotype. V usage is TRBV15 and J usage is TRBJ1-4; TRBD1 aligns across 7 bases. Unmatched junction bases numbered 6, after V lost 0 bases and J lost 5 bases. Looked up from germline, CDR1 is LNHNV and CDR2 is YYDKDF (reference sequence). The length of the CDR3 is 16 residues. DNA of the CDR3: TGTGCCACCAGCAGAGAGTGGACAGGCGAAAATGAAAAACTGTTTTTT. It translates to CATSREWTGENEKLFF.

V is TRBV5-8 and J is TRBJ1-1, with 8 bases that match TRBD1. The V segment lost 3 bases and the J segment 4 bases; nucleotides outside the gene matches: 8. The CDR3 runs to 15 residues. Germline assignment: CDR1 SGHTS and CDR2 YDEGEE. The CDR3 region has the DNA TGTGCCAGCAGCTCGGGGGACAGGTTGAGCACTGAAGCTTTCTTT. Translating gives CASSSGDRLSTEAFF.

The sample holds many counts of this clonotype. The V call is TRBV7-6, the J call TRBJ1-2, with a weak D call TRBD1 (5 bases). The V gene lost 5 bases and the J gene lost 6 bases, with 22 bases spanning the gap. The CDR3 extends over 16 amino acids. Germline loops: CDR1 SGHVS, CDR2 FNYEAQ. CDR3 nucleotides: TGTGCCAGCAGCCCCGCATTTGGGCAGGGTGGCGATGGCTACACCTTC. Residues: CASSPAFGQGGDGYTF.

A single count supports this clonotype. The chain joins TRBV7-9 to TRBJ2-1; 9 nucleotides match TRBD2. The CDR3 runs 15 residues. The germline V gene encodes CDR1 SEHNR and CDR2 FQNEAQ (reference sequence). The V gene end was trimmed by 2 bases and the J gene end by 4 bases; junction bases not matched to a gene: 3. The CDR3 DNA follows: TGTGCCAGCAGCTTAACAACTAGCGGGTACAATGAGCAGTTCTTC. Translation gives CASSLTTSGYNEQFF.

In its sample, this clonotype was seen many times. The V and J genes are TRBV7-2 and TRBJ1-2, with D unresolved. The V gene's germline CDR1 is SGHTA and CDR2 FQGNSA. V was clipped by 0 bases and J by 7 bases, with 18 bases between them. This CDR3 spans 16 amino acids. CDR3 protein: CASSLAGSTLSRGYTF. CDR3 DNA sequence: TGTGCCAGCAGCTTAGCAGGTTCGACACTCTCACGTGGCTACACCTTC.